Listed below are T cell receptor beta chains from one sample, sequenced in a study of cytomegalovirus exposure and HLA in healthy donors. Libraries were prepared by immunoSEQ multiplex PCR; TCRdb keeps only in-frame clonotypes and omits some of them. The data contain 89,000 or so clones, 77% of them singletons. The specimen was PBMCs. All receptors come from a boy aged 5-17 years in good health and CMV-seronegative. The CDR3 runs from the conserved cysteine through the conserved F or W. D genes are given only for firm matches. The listing skips clone size in some rows; elsewhere it reads once, few, many or a size class.

D gene	clone size	V gene	J gene	CDR3 DNA	CDR3 protein
NA	few	TRBV28	TRBJ1-1	TGTGCCAGCAGTTTGAGGCAGTTAGAAGCTTTCTTT	CASSLRQLEAFF
TRBD2	NA	TRBV2	TRBJ2-7	TGTGCCAGTACCGGGACTAGCTACTCCTACGAGCAGTACTTC	CASTGTSYSYEQYF
TRBD1	once	TRBV6-4	TRBJ2-3	TGTGCCAGCAGTGAACAGGGGGCGCAAGATACGCAGTATTTT	CASSEQGAQDTQYF
NA	NA	TRBV19	TRBJ1-4	TGTGCCAGTACGAAACAGGGCGGAGAGGAAAAACTGTTTTTT	CASTKQGGEEKLFF
TRBD2	NA	TRBV7-3	TRBJ2-1	TGTGCCAGCAGCCCGACCCCCGGACTAGCGGGAGGATCTGAGCAGTTCTTC	CASSPTPGLAGGSEQFF
NA	NA	TRBV11-2	TRBJ1-1	TGTGCCAGCAGCGTATACCAGGGGAACACTGAAGCTTTCTTT	CASSVYQGNTEAFF
NA	once	TRBV4-1	TRBJ1-3	TGCGCCAGCAGCCTCTGGCCTTCTGGAAACACCATATATTTT	CASSLWPSGNTIYF
TRBD2	NA	TRBV28	TRBJ2-3	TGTGCCAGCAGTACTATAGCGGGAGCGTTTCTAGATACGCAGTATTTT	CASSTIAGAFLDTQYF
TRBD2	NA	TRBV10-3	TRBJ2-1	TGTGCCATCAGTGCCGGGACTAGCGGCAATGAGCAGTTCTTC	CAISAGTSGNEQFF
NA	NA	TRBV28	TRBJ2-3	TGTGCCAGCAATAACGGGGGGCCACCAGATACGCAGTATTTT	CASNNGGPPDTQYF
TRBD2	few	TRBV7-2	TRBJ2-5	TGTGCCAGCAGCCAGACTAGCGGGAGTGGGCGAGAGACCCAGTACTTC	CASSQTSGSGRETQYF
NA	NA	TRBV4-1	TRBJ1-3	TGCGCCAGCAGCTTCTCCTCTGGAAACACCATATATTTT	CASSFSSGNTIYF
NA	NA	TRBV6-4	TRBJ2-3	TGTGCCAGCAGTGACTCGGCGGGAAGGGCAGATACGCAGTATTTT	CASSDSAGRADTQYF
NA	NA	TRBV5-6	TRBJ2-5	TGTGCCAGCAGCTTGGAGGAGCGGGAGACCCAGTACTTC	CASSLEERETQYF
TRBD1	NA	TRBV2	TRBJ2-1	TGTGCCAGCAGTGCACTGGGACAGGGGACGAATGAGCAGTTCTTC	CASSALGQGTNEQFF
NA	NA	TRBV4-3	TRBJ2-3	TGCGCCAGCAGCCAAGACCTACAAGGGGCGAGTGGCCCAGATACGCAGTATTTT	CASSQDLQGASGPDTQYF
NA	NA	TRBV6-4	TRBJ1-2	TGTGCCAGCAGTGAAGACCCGGGAGGGGCCTATGGCTACACCTTC	CASSEDPGGAYGYTF
NA	NA	TRBV10-3	TRBJ2-1	TGTGCCATCAGTTACGGGAGTGGTAATGAGCAGTTCTTC	CAISYGSGNEQFF
NA	NA	TRBV11-3	TRBJ2-7	TGTGCCAGCAGCTTAACTAGGACCTACGAGCAGTACTTC	CASSLTRTYEQYF
NA	NA	TRBV4-3	TRBJ1-1	TGCGCCAGCAGCCAAGACAGGGGATCAGCTGAAGCTTTCTTT	CASSQDRGSAEAFF
TRBD1	NA	TRBV10-2	TRBJ1-5	TGCGCCAGCAGTGAGGAGGGGGCGCGGAATCAGCCCCAGCATTTT	CASSEEGARNQPQHF
TRBD1	NA	TRBV9	TRBJ2-7	TGTGCCAGCAGCGCGAGGGGGCTCCACGAGCAGTACTTC	CASSARGLHEQYF
NA	NA	TRBV6-5	TRBJ1-5	TGTGCCAGCAGTTACTCCCGTAATAGCAATCAGCCCCAGCATTTT	CASSYSRNSNQPQHF
TRBD2	NA	TRBV28	TRBJ2-3	TGTGCCAGCCGCATAGCGGGGGCGAGGTATAGCACAGATACGCAGTATTTT	CASRIAGARYSTDTQYF
TRBD2	NA	TRBV6-5	TRBJ2-3	TGTGCCAGCAGAAGACTAGCGGGGGGGTTAGATACGCAGTATTTT	CASRRLAGGLDTQYF
TRBD1	NA	TRBV7-9	TRBJ1-6	TGTGCCAGCAGCACAGAACCGGGACAGGGACTAACGCCCCTCCACTTT	CASSTEPGQGLTPLHF
TRBD1	NA	TRBV6-6	TRBJ2-1	TGTGCCAGCAACCGGGACAGGGGTGACAATGAGCAGTTCTTC	CASNRDRGDNEQFF
NA	NA	TRBV15	TRBJ2-5	TGTGCCACCAGCAGAGATCGAGTGATCGTGGAGACCCAGTACTTC	CATSRDRVIVETQYF
TRBD2	NA	TRBV10-3	TRBJ2-5	TGTGCCACCCTACCTAGCGGGAGAGACCAAGAGACCCAGTACTTC	CATLPSGRDQETQYF
NA	NA	TRBV7-2	TRBJ2-1	TGTGCCAGCAGCCAGACAGGAGACAATGAGCAGTTCTTC	CASSQTGDNEQFF
NA	NA	TRBV28	TRBJ1-5	TGTGCCAGCAGCGTTGGACAGTCGAATCAGCCCCAGCATTTT	CASSVGQSNQPQHF
NA	NA	TRBV14	TRBJ1-1	TGTGCCAGCAGCCAAGAGGGGGGGGCCACTGAAGCTTTCTTT	CASSQEGGATEAFF
TRBD2	NA	TRBV4-2	TRBJ2-7	TGTGCCAGCAGTCCAAGACTAGCGGGAGCGAACGAGCAGTACTTC	CASSPRLAGANEQYF
TRBD2	few	TRBV30	TRBJ2-7	TGTGCCTGGAGCCCTAGCGGGGTGTTCTACGAGCAGTACTTC	CAWSPSGVFYEQYF
TRBD1	NA	TRBV4-3	TRBJ2-7	TGCGCCAGCAGCCCGGCGGGACAGGGAGTCTACGAGCAGTACTTC	CASSPAGQGVYEQYF
TRBD2	NA	TRBV6-5	TRBJ2-3	TGTGCCAGCAGTAAAAGGACTAGCGGAACAGATACGCAGTATTTT	CASSKRTSGTDTQYF
NA	once	TRBV28	TRBJ1-5	TGTGCCAGCAGACTCGAGGCGGGAGGGGGAAGTCCCAATCAGCCCCAGCATTTT	CASRLEAGGGSPNQPQHF
TRBD2	NA	TRBV29-1	TRBJ2-4	TGCAGCGTCTGTACCCTAGCGGGAGTCATGGCCAAAAACATTCAGTACTTC	CSVCTLAGVMAKNIQYF
NA	NA	TRBV28	TRBJ1-1	TGTGCCAGCAGTTTATCTGCCAGGATGAACACTGAAGCTTTCTTT	CASSLSARMNTEAFF
NA	NA	TRBV5-1	TRBJ1-2	TGCGCCAGCAGCTTGGGAGGGGACTCAAACTATGGCTACACCTTC	CASSLGGDSNYGYTF
TRBD1	NA	TRBV28	TRBJ1-3	TGTGCCAGCAGTTGGACAGGATCGCAGGACACCATATATTTT	CASSWTGSQDTIYF
NA	few	TRBV6-1	TRBJ1-2	TGTGCCAGCAGTGACATCAGATATGGCTACACCTTC	CASSDIRYGYTF